These 19 T cell receptor beta chains originate from one sample sequenced in a study of cytomegalovirus exposure and HLA in healthy donors. PCR primers comprised 60 Vbeta and 13 Jbeta primers. Only in-frame clones appear in the TCRdb table, and some are missing; sequencing was by immunoSEQ multiplex PCR. The sample includes roughly 290,000 clones, about 80% of them seen just once. Material: PBMCs. The receptors were sampled from a girl aged 2 to 9 in good health and CMV-seronegative.

V usage is TRBV19 and J usage is TRBJ2-7; D not resolved. Germline V lookup: CDR1 LNHDA, CDR2 SQIVND (reference sequence). V lost 1 base, J lost 3 bases, and 13 bases lay in between. The CDR3 sequence is 15 residues long. The CDR3 sequence: CASSIAPGSIYEQYF. Written as DNA, the CDR3 is TGTGCCAGTAGTATAGCGCCAGGATCTATCTACGAGCAGTACTTC.

The V and J genes are TRBV2 and TRBJ2-5; D not resolved. Germline values: CDR1 SNHLY, CDR2 FYNNEI. V gave up 5 bases and J gave up 1 base, with 14 bases separating them. The CDR3 sequence is 15 residues long. CDR3 sequence (DNA): TGTGCCAGCAGTCCCTCCCTTTCACTCCAAGAGACCCAGTACTTC. This codes for CASSPSLSLQETQYF.

The V and J genes are TRBV7-8 and TRBJ1-5, with 7 bases that match TRBD1. J gave up 6 bases and V 5 bases, and 10 bases lay outside the gene matches. CDR3 length equals 15 residues. Germline V lookup: CDR1 SGHVS, CDR2 FQNEAQ. The CDR3 sequence: CASSAHPTGVQPQHF. CDR3 DNA sequence: TGTGCCAGCAGCGCCCATCCTACAGGGGTTCAGCCCCAGCATTTT.

The V call is TRBV27, the J call TRBJ2-5; D is uncertain. Between the trimmed V and J ends, which lost 5 bases and 4 bases, there was a span of 11 bases. The CDR3 extends over 13 amino acids. Germline CDR1 reads MNHEY; CDR2 reads SMNVEV (reference sequence). The CDR3 reads CASSTVLRETQYF. CDR3 in DNA: TGTGCCAGCAGTACAGTCCTTCGAGAGACCCAGTACTTC.

The chain links TRBV5-1 to TRBJ1-2; D unresolved. Trimming cost V 1 base and J 1 base, with 8 bases left between them. The CDR3 spans 14 residues. CDR1 is SGHRS, CDR2 YFSETQ, per germline. Here the CDR3 reads CASSLNTDNYGYTF. The CDR3 DNA sequence: TGCGCCAGCAGCTTGAACACAGATAACTATGGCTACACCTTC.

The V and J genes are TRBV10-3 and TRBJ2-7; tentative D call: TRBD1 (6 bases). Trimming took off 7 bases at V and 0 bases at J, with 10 bases between the two ends. Germline-derived CDR1 and CDR2 are ENHRY and SYGVKD. CDR3 length: 13 residues. As DNA, the CDR3 is TGTGCCATCATTACGGACAGCTCCTACGAGCAGTACTTC. Translation: CAIITDSSYEQYF.

J is TRBJ2-7 and V is TRBV7-9; 7 positions agree with TRBD2. J lost 1 base, V lost 2 bases, and 5 bases had no gene match. CDR3 length: 15 residues. CDR1 SEHNR and CDR2 FQNEAQ come from the germline V gene (reference sequence). CDR3 DNA sequence: TGTGCCAGCAGCTTATGGTTTAGCGGGTCCTACGAGCAGTACTTC. It translates to CASSLWFSGSYEQYF. The variable domain in full, completed from reference TRBV7-9 and TRBJ2-7, reads DTGVSQNPRHKITKRGQNVTFRCDPISEHNRLYWYRQTLGQGPEFLTYFQNEAQLEKSRLLSDRFSAERPKGSFSTLEIQRTEQGDSAMYLCASSLWFSGSYEQYFGPGTRLTVT.

This clone was found once. This chain joins TRBV9 and TRBJ1-1, with TRBD1 identical over 7 bases. The CDR3 covers 14 residues. Germline V gives CDR1 SGDLS, CDR2 YYNGEE. V dropped 4 bases and J dropped 4; count of bases not matched to a gene: 7. CDR3 region: CASSTGDSRTEAFF. In DNA, the CDR3 is TGTGCCAGCAGCACAGGGGACAGTCGCACTGAAGCTTTCTTT.

The chain is built from TRBV14 and TRBJ2-2; D is perhaps TRBD2 (5 bases). The CDR3 is 13 amino acids. V lost 6 bases and J lost 4, with 9 bases in between. Germline V gives CDR1 SGHDN, CDR2 FVKESK. The CDR3 region has the DNA TGTGCCAGCAGTCGAGGGTTCACCGGGGAGCTGTTTTTT. It yields the protein CASSRGFTGELFF.

J is TRBJ2-3 and V is TRBV9, with TRBD2 identical over 7 bases. Germline CDR1 SGDLS, CDR2 YYNGEE. The CDR3 is made up of 16 amino acids. The V segment lost 0 bases and the J segment 5 bases; nucleotides outside the gene matches: 9. Here the CDR3 reads CASSVAGGRWIDTQYF. For the CDR3, the DNA is TGTGCCAGCAGCGTAGCGGGGGGACGGTGGATAGATACGCAGTATTTT.

V usage is TRBV11-3 and J usage is TRBJ1-5; D gene unclear. V was trimmed by 4 bases and J by 3 bases, leaving 10 bases between them. CDR1 SGHNT and CDR2 YENEEA come from the germline V gene. The CDR3 consists of 14 residues. The CDR3 spells CASSYFRNNQPQHF. The CDR3 DNA is TGTGCCAGCAGCTATTTTCGTAACAATCAGCCCCAGCATTTT.

The V call is TRBV7-8, the J call TRBJ1-2, with TRBD1 as a possible D gene (5 bases). This CDR3 spans 15 amino acids. Germline V gene sequence: CDR1 SGHVS, CDR2 FQNEAQ. Trimming took off 8 bases at V and 4 bases at J, with 20 bases between the two ends. The CDR3 sequence: CASGHRSPLPYGYTF. CDR3 nucleotides: TGTGCCAGCGGACACCGGAGCCCTTTACCCTATGGCTACACCTTC.

The V and J genes are TRBV28 and TRBJ1-5; TRBD1 matches 12 bases. The trim removed 5 bases at V and 1 base at J, leaving 3 bases unmatched. This CDR3 contains 16 residues. The germline V gene encodes CDR1 MDHEN and CDR2 SYDVKM. This CDR3 reads CASSGDRGRSNQPQHF. The CDR3 bases are TGTGCCAGCAGTGGGGACAGGGGGCGGAGCAATCAGCCCCAGCATTTT.

The J gene is TRBJ1-3, the V gene TRBV7-9, with 9 nucleotides matching TRBD1. Germline trimming cut 5 bases from V and 7 bases from J; bases unmatched to any gene: 6. Germline loops: CDR1 SEHNR, CDR2 FQNEAQ (reference sequence). The CDR3 spans 14 residues. CDR3 nucleotides: TGTGCCAGCAGCCTGACAGGGGGTGAGAACACCATATATTTT. Protein sequence: CASSLTGGENTIYF.

This clone was observed a handful of times. J is TRBJ1-3 and V is TRBV28; D is possibly TRBD1 (5 bases). CDR3 size: 14 residues. Germline V gene lookup returns CDR1 MDHEN and CDR2 SYDVKM. V was clipped by 5 bases and J by 5 bases, with 13 bases between them. The CDR3 region has the DNA TGTGCCAGCAGTCCTCCGGACACGAGAAACACCATATATTTT. Translated: CASSPPDTRNTIYF.

V and J are TRBV2 and TRBJ1-1, with 7 nucleotides matching TRBD1. The CDR3 totals 14 residues. Germline-derived CDR1 and CDR2 are SNHLY and FYNNEI. Germline trimming cut 1 base from V and 4 bases from J; bases unmatched to any gene: 3. CDR3 in amino acids: CASSEDRGGTEAFF. In DNA, the CDR3 is TGTGCCAGCAGTGAAGACAGGGGAGGCACTGAAGCTTTCTTT. Combining the CDR3 with reference TRBV2 and TRBJ1-1 gives the whole variable domain EPEVTQTPSHQVTQMGQEVILRCVPISNHLYFYWYRQILGQKVEFLVSFYNNEISEKSEIFDDQFSVERPDGSNFTLKIRSTKLEDSAMYFCASSEDRGGTEAFFGQGTRLTVV.

The rearrangement uses TRBV6-1 and TRBJ2-7, with 7 bases that match TRBD1. CDR1 and CDR2 from the germline V gene are MNHNS and SASEGT. V gave up 5 bases and J gave up 3 bases; unmatched junction bases: 7. This CDR3 has 14 residues. CDR3 in amino acids: CASSKDRVNYEQYF. The DNA of the CDR3 is TGTGCCAGCAGTAAAGACAGGGTCAACTACGAGCAGTACTTC.

The chain couples TRBV7-9 to TRBJ1-1; unclear D gene. Per germline, CDR1 SEHNR and CDR2 FQNEAQ (reference sequence). This CDR3 is built from 16 residues. The ends were cut back, 4 bases at V and 1 base at J, with 16 bases in the middle. The DNA for the CDR3 is TGTGCCAGCAGCTCGACAAGAACATCCAAGAACACTGAAGCTTTCTTT. This sequence encodes CASSSTRTSKNTEAFF.

This clone occurred once. V usage is TRBV7-9 and J usage is TRBJ1-6; no clear D. V lost 2 bases to trimming and J lost 0 bases, with 11 bases between them. CDR1 SEHNR and CDR2 FQNEAQ come from the germline V gene (reference sequence). The CDR3 runs 17 residues. CDR3 bases: TGTGCCAGCAGCTTAACTGGGCGTAACTCCTATAATTCACCCCTCCACTTT. Encoded protein: CASSLTGRNSYNSPLHF.